This TCR beta chain was recovered during a study of blood T cell repertoires in COVID-19. Only in-frame clones appear in the TCRdb table, and some are missing; sequencing was by immunoSEQ multiplex PCR. This sample has a few hundred thousand clones, with about 90% found just once. Note on this clone: Other DNA sequences from this sample encode an identical CDR3 as well.

CDR1 and CDR2 (germline): SEHNR, FQNEAQ (reference sequence). With 1 base clipped from V and 6 bases from J, the junction kept 3 bases outside the gene matches. The CDR3 extends over 15 amino acids. Sequencing used PBMCs or T cells enriched from blood (not recorded which). This sequence joins TRBV7-9 and TRBJ2-1, with 10 nucleotides matching TRBD2. This receptor was identified in a man aged 25-45 years who had recovered from COVID-19. Written as DNA, the CDR3 is TGTGCCAGCAGCTTAGGGAGCGGGGGGGCCAATGAGCAGTTCTTC. This codes for CASSLGSGGANEQFF.